Described below is a single T cell receptor beta chain sequence and its context. TCR beta VDJ combinations and CDR3 sequences were profiled from genomic DNA. TCRdb re-analysed the reads in MiXCR, keeping a single row per CDR3 protein. This sample has some 200,000 distinct CDR3 sequences; under 55% occur once, and the top ten carry about 9.7%. This entry belongs to a study of CD8+CD57+ T cells in acquired aplastic anemia. Germline V gene lookup returns CDR1 SNHLY and CDR2 FYNNEI. Trimming cost V 8 bases and J 5 bases, with 9 bases left between them. The CDR3 runs 12 residues. In patients chosen for sequencing, flow cytometry had shown CD8+CD57+ cell expansion. Blood was sampled before the patients had received any therapy.

The chain recombines TRBV2 with TRBJ2-2; D call uncertain. Sequencing was done on a sample of sorted CD4+, CD8+, or CD8+CD57+ T cells (not recorded which) from PBMCs. The TCR sequence derives from a human donor with aplastic anemia. In DNA, the CDR3 is TGTGCCAGCGGTATGGAAACCGGGGAGCTGTTTTTT. It yields the protein CASGMETGELFF.